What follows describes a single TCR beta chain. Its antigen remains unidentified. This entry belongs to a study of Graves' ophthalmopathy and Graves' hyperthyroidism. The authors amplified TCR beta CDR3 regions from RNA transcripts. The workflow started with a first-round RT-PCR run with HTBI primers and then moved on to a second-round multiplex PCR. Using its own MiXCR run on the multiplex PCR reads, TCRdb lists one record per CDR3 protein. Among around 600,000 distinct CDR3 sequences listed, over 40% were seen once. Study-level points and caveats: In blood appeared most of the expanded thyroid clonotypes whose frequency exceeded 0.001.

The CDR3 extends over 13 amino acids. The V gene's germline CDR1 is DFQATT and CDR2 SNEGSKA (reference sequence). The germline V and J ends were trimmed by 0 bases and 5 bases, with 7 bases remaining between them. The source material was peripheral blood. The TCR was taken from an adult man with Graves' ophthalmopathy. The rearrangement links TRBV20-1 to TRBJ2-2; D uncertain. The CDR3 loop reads CSARDRRTGELFF. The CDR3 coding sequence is TGCAGTGCTAGAGATCGCAGGACCGGGGAGCTGTTTTTT.